The 10 T cell receptor beta chains given below trace back to one sample, sequenced in a study of cytomegalovirus exposure and HLA in healthy donors. The PCR had 60 Vbeta and 13 Jbeta primers. TCRdb's table, derived via immunoSEQ multiplex PCR, lists solely in-frame clones and lacks some. Its table lists around 140,000 clones. The material sequenced was PBMCs. These receptor sequences come from a woman in her 50s in good health and CMV-seronegative.

The chain has TRBV2 and TRBJ2-5; the D is unclear. Trimming took off 5 bases at V and 5 bases at J, with 3 bases between the two ends. Germline V gives CDR1 SNHLY, CDR2 FYNNEI. This CDR3 region has 10 residues. The CDR3: CASSSETQYF. CDR3 in DNA: TGTGCCAGCAGTTCGGAGACCCAGTACTTC.

This chain joins TRBV5-4 and TRBJ1-5; D gene unclear. The CDR3 is 13 residues long. Germline values: CDR1 SGHNT, CDR2 YYREEE (reference sequence). Trimming pared 1 base from V and 4 bases from J, leaving 6 bases between. The CDR3 sequence: CASSLHGNQPQHF. DNA for the CDR3: TGTGCCAGCAGCTTGCACGGGAATCAGCCCCAGCATTTT.

V gene TRBV13 combines with J gene TRBJ2-1; D unresolved. There are 11 residues in the CDR3. Germline values: CDR1 PRHDT, CDR2 FYEKMQ (reference sequence). The V end was cut by 3 bases, the J end by 9 bases, with 6 bases between. The CDR3 protein is CASSFRGEQFF. The CDR3 DNA reads TGTGCCAGCAGCTTCCGAGGTGAGCAGTTCTTC.

The V gene is TRBV28, the J gene TRBJ2-7; D is uncertain. Germline V lookup: CDR1 MDHEN, CDR2 SYDVKM. The V end lost 2 bases, the J end lost 0 bases, and 11 bases lay between the germline ends. The CDR3 loop spans 15 amino acids. The CDR3 coding sequence is TGTGCCAGCAGTTTAGTTCCCGAGAGCTCCTACGAGCAGTACTTC. This sequence encodes CASSLVPESSYEQYF.

This CDR3 reads CASSFGTQNSPLHF. CDR3 DNA sequence: TGTGCCAGCAGTTTCGGGACACAAAATTCACCCCTCCACTTT. V and J are TRBV6-5 and TRBJ1-6, with a tentative D call TRBD1 (6 bases). The V gene's germline CDR1 is MNHEY and CDR2 SVGAGI. The V end lost 4 bases, the J end lost 7 bases, and 11 bases lay between the germline ends. This CDR3 is 14 amino acids long.

The V and J genes are TRBV19 and TRBJ1-2; D is undetermined. The germline V and J ends were trimmed by 3 bases and 4 bases, with 21 bases remaining between them. The germline V gene has CDR1 LNHDA and CDR2 SQIVND (reference sequence). The CDR3 runs to 17 residues. CDR3 in DNA: TGTGCCAGTAGTATCACGGGAAAAGGCCTAAGTCCCTATGGCTACACCTTC. The encoded protein is CASSITGKGLSPYGYTF.

The chain uses TRBV27 and TRBJ1-5; D gene ambiguous. The CDR3 loop spans 13 amino acids. V shed 10 bases and J shed 4 bases, with 14 bases lying between them. In germline, CDR1 is MNHEY, CDR2 SMNVEV (reference sequence). CDR3 amino acids: CATQRTVNQPQHF. CDR3 bases: TGTGCCACCCAGCGGACGGTTAATCAGCCCCAGCATTTT.

V is TRBV4-2 and J is TRBJ2-3; TRBD2 aligns across 9 bases. The CDR3 spans 16 residues. V lost 1 base to trimming and J lost 7 bases; unmatched junction nucleotides: 9. Germline V CDR1 and CDR2: LGHNA, YNFKEQ. The CDR3 DNA follows: TGTGCCAGCAGCCAAGGGGGTAGCGGGAGACTAAATACGCAGTATTTT. Its translation is CASSQGGSGRLNTQYF.

The rearrangement uses TRBV19 and TRBJ2-1, with 8 positions matching TRBD2. Germline V gene data show CDR1 as LNHDA and CDR2 as SQIVND (reference sequence). The CDR3 runs 15 residues. The V segment lost 3 bases and the J segment 8 bases; nucleotides outside the gene matches: 9. The CDR3 region has the DNA TGTGCCAGTAGTATTTGGAGTAGCGGGGAGGATGAGCAGTTCTTC. This gives the protein CASSIWSSGEDEQFF.

The chain is built from TRBV6-6 and TRBJ2-3; 7 bases match TRBD2. Trimming removed 6 bases from V and 3 bases from J; junction bases left unmatched: 6. The CDR3 runs 14 residues. The germline CDR1 and CDR2 sequences are MNHNY and SVGAGI (reference sequence). CDR3 amino acids: CASRPQLATDTQYF. The CDR3 region has the DNA TGTGCCAGCAGACCACAACTAGCGACAGATACGCAGTATTTT.